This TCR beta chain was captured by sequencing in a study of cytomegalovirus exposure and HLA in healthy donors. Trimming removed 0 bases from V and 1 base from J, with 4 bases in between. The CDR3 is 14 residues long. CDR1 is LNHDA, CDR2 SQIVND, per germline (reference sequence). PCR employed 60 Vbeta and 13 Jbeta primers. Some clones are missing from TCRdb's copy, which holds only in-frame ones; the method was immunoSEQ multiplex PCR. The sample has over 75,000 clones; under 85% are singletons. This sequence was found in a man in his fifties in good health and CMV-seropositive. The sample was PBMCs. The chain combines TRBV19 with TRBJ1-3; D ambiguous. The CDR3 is CASSIDSSGNTIYF. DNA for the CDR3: TGTGCCAGTAGTATAGACAGTTCTGGAAACACCATATATTTT.